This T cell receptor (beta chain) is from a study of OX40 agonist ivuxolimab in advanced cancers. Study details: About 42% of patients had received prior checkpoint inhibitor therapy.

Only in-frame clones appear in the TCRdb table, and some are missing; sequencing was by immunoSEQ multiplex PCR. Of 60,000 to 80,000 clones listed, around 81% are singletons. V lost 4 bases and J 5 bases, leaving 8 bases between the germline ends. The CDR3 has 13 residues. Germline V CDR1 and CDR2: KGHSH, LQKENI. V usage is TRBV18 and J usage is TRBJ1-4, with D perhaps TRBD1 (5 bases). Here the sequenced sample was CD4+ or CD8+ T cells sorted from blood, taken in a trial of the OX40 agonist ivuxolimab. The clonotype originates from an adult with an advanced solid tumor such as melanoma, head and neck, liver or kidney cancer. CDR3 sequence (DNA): TGTGCCAGCTCACGACAGACGAATGAAAAACTGTTTTTT. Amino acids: CASSRQTNEKLFF.